This TCR beta chain was found in a study of tumor-infiltrating lymphocytes in primary liver carcinoma listed by TCRdb under 2017. Notes on the research overall: Surgical resection was performed in China between November 2015 and 2016 on four or five patients with histopathologically diagnosed primary liver carcinoma. Of the five patients, three men and two women aged 30 to 69 years, four had hepatocellular carcinoma and one had combined HCC and intrahepatic cholangiocarcinoma. The five patients had tumors staged T1-T3 N0M0, with maximum diameters ranging from about 4 to 10 cm. Each sample produced roughly 3.5 to 8 million productive TCRbeta reads, and read depth showed no significant difference between tissue types. The study combined TCRbeta repertoire sequencing, expression microarrays and whole-exome sequencing across five regions of each liver tumor, with adjacent normal tissue and blood. A total of around 35 specimens from 5 patients, comprising some 25 tumor regions, 5 adjacent noncancerous liver tissues and 5 peripheral blood samples, were covered by TCRbeta repertoire sequencing. Repertoires from technical replicates were highly reproducible, with mean shared-clone rates about 0.91 and correlation coefficients above 0.95. Summary of the overall study and its limitations: Repertoire overlap was higher between tumor regions (mean roughly 35%) than tumor-adjacent (around 17%) or tumor-blood (roughly 14%) pairs, consistent with antigen-driven expansion. A significantly larger repertoire fraction was made up by the top 250 clones in tumors than in blood (p = 0.039). Only the TCR beta chain was sequenced, so true repertoire diversity is likely underestimated because unpaired alpha chains were not captured. Because the samples were bulk and unsorted, CD4+ and CD8+ T cell repertoires could not be compared. Only a few patients were included in the study, and the authors note that the findings should be validated in a larger study.

Blood RNA was extracted from unsorted whole blood using TRIzol reagent, and germline DNA was obtained with the DNeasy Blood & Tissue kit. Patients had chronic HBV infection and were treatment-naive at sampling. Before surgery, four milliliters of peripheral blood were collected into K2EDTA tubes. The count of this clonotype is one. It has no known antigen specificity. The CDR3 end shows no conserved phenylalanine or tryptophan, and so a read error is likely. TCRbeta-specific cDNA was reverse-transcribed from about 500 ng total RNA using a constant-region primer and ProtoScript II reverse transcriptase. Construction of the TCRbeta libraries relied on three nested rounds of multiplex PCR, following a slightly modified ARM-PCR procedure. Multiplex TRBV1-TRBV30 forward primers and a Cbeta reverse primer were used in the first two PCR rounds, each of which was run for about 10 cycles. Sample barcodes and Illumina adapters were attached in a final 25-cycle PCR using Deep VentR polymerase. Before sequencing, amplicons of 200-500 bp were purified from gel using a QIAquick gel extraction kit. An Illumina HiSeq 2500 was used to sequence the TCRbeta amplicons, generating 250-bp paired-end reads. Turning to the authors' computational methods: Quality trimming of reads was performed with Trimmomatic v0.33, and paired reads were merged with FLASH v1.2.11 so that full CDR3 sequences could be recovered. MiGEC v1.2.1b assigned V, D and J germline segments to the rearranged TCRbeta sequences. Clonotype statistics, along with Shannon-Wiener diversity indices, were calculated using VDJtools v1.0.0. Except for diversity analysis, only the 250 most abundant clonotypes of each sample were used in subsequent analyses to reduce sampling bias. The public reads were run again by TCRdb, first through fastp at Q25 and then through MiXCR, and only productive beta chains were kept. For every CDR3 protein sequence, its rows merge into one entry that carries the most common genes and DNA. TCRdb's processing, not the authors', yielded these V and J calls. This sample is represented by around 330,000 distinct CDR3 sequences; about 50% of them were singletons. The ten largest account for more than 15% of the sample.

V is pared back by 1 base and J by 0 bases, with 18 bases lying between the germline termini. A total of 18 residues make up the CDR3, ends included. Only CDR3 DNA is held: 54 bases, read in frame from base 1. CDR1 and CDR2 are drawn from the germline V gene: SGHAT, FQNNGV. The rearranged chain carries TRBV11-2 and TRBJ1-2; no D segment can be confidently identified. The receptor's source is a woman aged 25 to 39 with primary liver carcinoma and hepatitis B virus infection. The specimen sequenced was peripheral blood. The nucleotide sequence reads TGTGCCAGCAGCTTAGGCCGGACTGCGAGCCCTTCTAACTATGGCTACACCCTC. The translation is CASSLGRTASPSNYGYTL.